Ten or more counts support the clone carrying this T cell receptor (beta chain). This specimen belongs to a study of T-cell memory formation after mild COVID-19. 5'RACE, which relied on constant-segment primers, yielded TCR alpha and TCR beta cDNA libraries carrying sample barcodes and UMIs. MiXCR, applied by TCRdb to the 5' RACE reads, yields one record per CDR3 protein. Of more than 150,000 distinct CDR3 sequences detected, roughly 18% appear once; the ten largest clones hold 3% to 4.5%. V was cut by 4 bases and J by 0 bases, with 12 bases left in between. Germline V gene lookup returns CDR1 SGHRS and CDR2 YFSETQ. The CDR3 runs 15 residues.

The clonotype originates from a man younger than 30 who had mild COVID-19 (a few samples of this study predate the infection). Cell type and time point are not known. The V call is TRBV5-1, the J call TRBJ2-3; the D is unclear. The source material was PBMCs or a T cell subset sorted from them (not recorded which). The CDR3 region has the DNA TGCGCCAGCAGCCCCGGACGTCAGAGCACAGATACGCAGTATTTT. Protein: CASSPGRQSTDTQYF.